A selection of T cell receptor beta chains follows, all from one sample in a study of cytomegalovirus exposure and HLA in healthy donors. Produced via immunoSEQ multiplex PCR; TCRdb's table is partial and in-frame only. The table shows under 200,000 clones, with over 60% occurring only once. Sequencing was done on a sample of PBMCs. These receptor sequences come from a woman aged 50 to 60 in good health and CMV-seronegative. CDR3s include the opening cysteine and the closing phenylalanine or tryptophan. D genes are given only for firm matches. Clone size is stated in some rows and not others, as once, few, many or a class when expanded.

>once|TRBV10-3|-|TRBJ1-3
TGTGCCATCAGTGATCGGGGTTTATCTGGAAACACCATATATTTT
CAISDRGLSGNTIYF
>-|TRBV27|TRBD2|TRBJ2-4
TGTGCCAGCAGTTTCATTAGCGGGGCCAAAAACATTCAGTACTTC
CASSFISGAKNIQYF
>-|TRBV4-1|-|TRBJ2-4
TGCGCCAGCAGCCAAGATCTTGGCAGTAAAAACATTCAGTACTTC
CASSQDLGSKNIQYF
>-|TRBV5-5|-|TRBJ2-7
TGTGCCAGCAGCTCCTTCGGGGGGCCCTCCTACGAGCAGTACTTC
CASSSFGGPSYEQYF
>-|TRBV28|TRBD1|TRBJ1-4
TGTGCCAGCAGCGCCGGGACAGGGTACCCAACTAATGAAAAACTGTTTTTT
CASSAGTGYPTNEKLFF
>once|TRBV28|-|TRBJ2-3
TGTGCCAGCAGTTTATCCCCACTCCGAAGTACAGATACGCAGTATTTT
CASSLSPLRSTDTQYF
>-|TRBV7-8|TRBD2|TRBJ2-2
TGTGCCAGCAGCCAAGGGGGACTAGTGAACACCGGGGAGCTGTTTTTT
CASSQGGLVNTGELFF
>-|TRBV5-1|TRBD1|TRBJ2-7
TGCGCCAGCAGCACCGACAGGGGGCAGAGCGAGCAGTACTTC
CASSTDRGQSEQYF
>once|TRBV11-3|TRBD1|TRBJ1-1
TGTGCCAGCAGCCGGGACAGAGGCGGCACTGAAGCTTTCTTT
CASSRDRGGTEAFF
>few|TRBV15|TRBD1|TRBJ1-6
TGTGCCACCAGCCGCTCAGGGACAGTCGACGATAATTCACCCCTCCACTTT
CATSRSGTVDDNSPLHF
>once|TRBV5-1|TRBD1|TRBJ2-3
TGCGCCAGCAGCTTGGCCAACATCGCAGGGGGAGCAGATACGCAGTATTTT
CASSLANIAGGADTQYF
>-|TRBV6-1|TRBD1|TRBJ1-6
TGTGCCAGCAGTGAGAGACAGGGCTATAATTCACCCCTCCACTTT
CASSERQGYNSPLHF
>-|TRBV27|TRBD1|TRBJ1-4
TGTGCCAGCAGTCCAGGGGGCTCGAGTAATGAAAAACTGTTTTTT
CASSPGGSSNEKLFF
>-|TRBV4-3|-|TRBJ2-7
TGCGCCAGCAGCCAGGCGGGGGCGGGAACCTACGAGCAGTACTTC
CASSQAGAGTYEQYF
>-|TRBV6-5|-|TRBJ1-5
TGTGCCAGCAGGGCCCCCAATCAGCCCCAGCATTTT
CASRAPNQPQHF
>-|TRBV25-1|TRBD1|TRBJ1-2
TGTGCCAGCAGTGGGGGGACAGGGGTCTATGGCTACACCTTC
CASSGGTGVYGYTF
>once|TRBV10-1|TRBD2|TRBJ2-3
TGCGCCAGCAGTGAGTCGGAGCGGGGGCTCACAGATACGCAGTATTTT
CASSESERGLTDTQYF
>-|TRBV6-4|-|TRBJ1-5
TGTGCCAGCATCCTCACAGGGCCCAATCAGCCCCAGCATTTT
CASILTGPNQPQHF
>-|TRBV4-3|-|TRBJ1-1
TGCGCCAGCAGCCCCTTCCAGGGCACTGAAGCTTTCTTT
CASSPFQGTEAFF
>-|TRBV14|TRBD2|TRBJ2-5
TGTGCCAGCAGCCGCCTGGCGGGAGGGCCTGTGGAGACCCAGTACTTC
CASSRLAGGPVETQYF
>-|TRBV7-9|TRBD1|TRBJ1-1
TGTGCCAGCAGCTTAGCCGGGACAGTAATGAACACTGAAGCTTTCTTT
CASSLAGTVMNTEAFF
>-|TRBV5-6|TRBD2|TRBJ2-3
TGTGCCAGCAGCTTGGCGGGTAGCGGGAGACCAGATACGCAGTATTTT
CASSLAGSGRPDTQYF
>-|TRBV19|TRBD1|TRBJ1-5
TGTGCCAGTAGTTTGGGACAGGGAAATCAGCCCCAGCATTTT
CASSLGQGNQPQHF
>few|TRBV6-5|-|TRBJ1-1
TGTGCCAGCAGTGTATTCGGAACGGGGGACACTGAAGCTTTCTTT
CASSVFGTGDTEAFF
>-|TRBV6-5|-|TRBJ1-5
TGTGCCACTAGGCAGGGTAGCAATCAGCCCCAGCATTTT
CATRQGSNQPQHF
>-|TRBV6-1|TRBD2|TRBJ2-7
TGTGCCAGCAAGCGTAGTCGGGAGGGCGAGCAGTACTTC
CASKRSREGEQYF
>-|TRBV28|-|TRBJ1-5
TGTGCCAGCAGCAACACTCAGCCCCAGCATTTT
CASSNTQPQHF